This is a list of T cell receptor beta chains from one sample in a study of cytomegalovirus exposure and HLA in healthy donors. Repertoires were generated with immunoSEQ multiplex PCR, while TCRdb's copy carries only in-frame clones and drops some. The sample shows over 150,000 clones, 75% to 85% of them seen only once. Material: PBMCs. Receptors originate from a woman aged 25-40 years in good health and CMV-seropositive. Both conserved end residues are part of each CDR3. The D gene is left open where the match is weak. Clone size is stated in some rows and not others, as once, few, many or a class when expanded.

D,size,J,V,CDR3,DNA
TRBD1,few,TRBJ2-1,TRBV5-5,CASSFTGDSYNEQFF,TGTGCCAGCAGCTTTACAGGGGACTCCTACAATGAGCAGTTCTTC
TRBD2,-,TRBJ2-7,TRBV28,CASSPRLGGSYEQYF,TGTGCCAGCAGCCCAAGGTTGGGCGGGAGCTACGAGCAGTACTTC
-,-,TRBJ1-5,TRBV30,CAWSSSGGRNQPQHF,TGTGCCTGGAGTTCCTCCGGCGGGAGAAATCAGCCCCAGCATTTT
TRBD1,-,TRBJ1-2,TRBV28,CASSSGTGASYGYTF,TGTGCCAGCAGTTCAGGGACAGGCGCTTCTTATGGCTACACCTTC
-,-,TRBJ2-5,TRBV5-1,CASSFTGYQETQYF,TGCGCCAGCAGCTTCACAGGGTACCAAGAGACCCAGTACTTC
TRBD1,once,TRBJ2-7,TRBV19,CASSDTGASSYEQYF,TGTGCCAGTAGCGACACAGGGGCTAGCAGCTACGAGCAGTACTTC
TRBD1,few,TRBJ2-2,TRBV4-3,CASSTDRGWNTGELFF,TGCGCCAGCAGCACCGACAGGGGCTGGAACACCGGGGAGCTGTTTTTT
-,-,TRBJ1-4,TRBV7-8,CASSLVGGSPTNEKLFF,TGTGCCAGCAGCTTAGTGGGAGGTTCACCAACTAATGAAAAACTGTTTTTT
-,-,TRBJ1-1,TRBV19,CATRIASTDTEAFF,TGTGCCACCCGCATAGCCTCGACCGACACTGAAGCTTTCTTT
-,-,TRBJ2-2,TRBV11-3,CASREVTGELFF,TGTGCCAGCAGGGAGGTTACCGGGGAGCTGTTTTTT
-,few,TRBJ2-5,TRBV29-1,CSVGGRRGVRETQYF,TGCAGCGTTGGTGGGCGCCGGGGTGTGAGGGAGACCCAGTACTTC
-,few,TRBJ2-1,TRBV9,CASSTRTGSSYNEQFF,TGTGCCAGCAGCACCCGGACTGGATCCTCCTACAATGAGCAGTTCTTC
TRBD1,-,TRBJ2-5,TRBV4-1,CASSPGRVGQGGLGTGETQYF,TGCGCCAGCAGCCCGGGCAGGGTGGGCCAGGGAGGGTTAGGGACAGGGGAGACCCAGTACTTC
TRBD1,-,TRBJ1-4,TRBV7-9,CASSLGQGGEKLFF,TGTGCCAGCAGCTTAGGACAGGGGGGTGAAAAACTGTTTTTT
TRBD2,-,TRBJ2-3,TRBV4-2,CASSPEARFSGTTDTQYF,TGTGCCAGCAGCCCGGAAGCCCGTTTTAGCGGGACTACAGATACGCAGTATTTT
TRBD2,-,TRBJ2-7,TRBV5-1,CASSLPGASGPYEQYF,TGCGCCAGCAGCTTACCCGGGGCTAGCGGGCCCTACGAGCAGTACTTC
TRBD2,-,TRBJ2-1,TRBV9,CASSVASSGSLYNEQFF,TGTGCCAGCAGCGTAGCTTCTAGCGGGAGTCTATACAATGAGCAGTTCTTC
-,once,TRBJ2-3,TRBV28,CASIPPAGGTDTQYF,TGTGCCAGCATTCCCCCCGCAGGGGGGACAGATACGCAGTATTTT
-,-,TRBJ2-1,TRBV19,CASSTVRENEQFF,TGTGCCAGTAGTACAGTACGGGAGAATGAGCAGTTCTTC
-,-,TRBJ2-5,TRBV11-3,CASSLDSGLQETQYF,TGTGCCAGCAGCTTAGATTCAGGCCTACAAGAGACCCAGTACTTC
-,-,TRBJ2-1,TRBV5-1,CASSFRDGGINEQFF,TGCGCCAGCAGCTTCCGGGACGGAGGGATAAATGAGCAGTTCTTC
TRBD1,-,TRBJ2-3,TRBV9,CASSVTGQGTDTQYF,TGTGCCAGCAGCGTAACGGGACAGGGCACAGATACGCAGTATTTT
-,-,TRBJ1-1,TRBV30,CAWTISRGTEAFF,TGTGCCTGGACCATCAGCCGGGGCACTGAAGCTTTCTTT
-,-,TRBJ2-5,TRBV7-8,CASSLVLDTSRETQYF,TGTGCCAGCAGCTTGGTCCTGGACACGTCTAGAGAGACCCAGTACTTC
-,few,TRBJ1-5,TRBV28,CARGQGGQPQHF,TGTGCCAGGGGGCAGGGAGGTCAGCCCCAGCATTTT
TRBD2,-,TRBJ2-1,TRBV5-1,CASSSGPKAGGTYNEQFF,TGCGCCAGCAGCTCTGGGCCGAAAGCGGGAGGGACCTACAATGAGCAGTTCTTC
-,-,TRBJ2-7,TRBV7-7,CASSLAPPTAGFYEQYF,TGTGCCAGCAGCTTAGCCCCACCCACGGCGGGATTTTACGAGCAGTACTTC
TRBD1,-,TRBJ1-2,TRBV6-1,CASSDGGTEATYGYTF,TGTGCCAGCAGTGATGGTGGGACAGAGGCGACTTATGGCTACACCTTC
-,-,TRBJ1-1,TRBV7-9,CASSLAPQGWTEAFF,TGTGCCAGCAGCTTAGCGCCCCAGGGGTGGACTGAAGCTTTCTTT
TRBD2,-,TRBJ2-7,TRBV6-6,CASSPTSGSGQYF,TGTGCCAGCAGTCCGACTAGCGGGAGCGGGCAGTACTTC
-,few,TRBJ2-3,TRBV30,CAWRSTGPDTQYF,TGTGCCTGGAGGTCTACAGGGCCAGATACGCAGTATTTT
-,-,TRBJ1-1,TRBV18,CASSPARQGPNTEAFF,TGTGCCAGCTCACCAGCGCGGCAGGGCCCTAACACTGAAGCTTTCTTT
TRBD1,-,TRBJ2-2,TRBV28,CASSRWDSGGEELFF,TGTGCCAGCAGTCGCTGGGATTCAGGGGGCGAGGAGCTGTTTTTT
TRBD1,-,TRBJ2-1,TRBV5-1,CASSYGQGTYNEQFF,TGCGCCAGCAGCTATGGACAGGGAACCTACAATGAGCAGTTCTTC
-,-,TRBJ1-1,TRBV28,CASSLSGTEAFF,TGTGCCAGCAGTTTGAGCGGGACTGAAGCTTTCTTT
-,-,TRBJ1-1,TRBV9,CASSALGDTEAFF,TGTGCCAGCAGCGCCCTAGGGGACACTGAAGCTTTCTTT
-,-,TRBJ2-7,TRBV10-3,CAISILGGSYEQYF,TGTGCCATCAGCATACTAGGGGGAAGCTACGAGCAGTACTTC
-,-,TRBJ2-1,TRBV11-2,CASSLEWAGNEQFF,TGTGCCAGCAGCTTAGAGTGGGCAGGGAATGAGCAGTTCTTC
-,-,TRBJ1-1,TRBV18,CASSPLETGSQAFF,TGTGCCAGCTCACCACTTGAGACAGGTTCACAAGCTTTCTTT
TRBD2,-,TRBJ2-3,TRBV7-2,CASIPSGRWPDTQYF,TGTGCCAGTATCCCAAGCGGGAGGTGGCCAGATACGCAGTATTTT
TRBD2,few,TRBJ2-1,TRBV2,CASRVLAGGRNEQFF,TGTGCCAGCAGGGTCCTAGCGGGAGGGAGGAATGAGCAGTTCTTC
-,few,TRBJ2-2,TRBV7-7,CASSSDGFGELFF,TGTGCCAGCAGCTCCGATGGCTTCGGGGAGCTGTTTTTT
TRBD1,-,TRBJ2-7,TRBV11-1,CASSPGTGGHYEQYF,TGTGCCAGCAGCCCAGGGACAGGGGGCCACTACGAGCAGTACTTC
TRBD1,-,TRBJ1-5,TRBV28,CASSLPGQGVPQHF,TGTGCCAGCAGTTTACCCGGACAGGGGGTGCCCCAGCATTTT
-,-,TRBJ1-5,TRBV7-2,CASSLVSDHSNQPQHF,TGTGCCAGCAGCTTAGTCTCAGATCATAGCAATCAGCCCCAGCATTTT
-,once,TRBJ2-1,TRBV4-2,CASSQAAQGAVNEQFF,TGTGCCAGCAGCCAAGCGGCACAGGGCGCGGTCAATGAGCAGTTCTTC
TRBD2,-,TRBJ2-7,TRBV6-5,CASSYLGLAGEQYF,TGTGCCAGCAGTTACCTGGGACTAGCGGGAGAGCAGTACTTC
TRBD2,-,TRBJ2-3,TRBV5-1,CASSLRTSGRGTDTQYF,TGCGCCAGCAGCCTCCGGACTAGCGGGAGAGGGACAGATACGCAGTATTTT
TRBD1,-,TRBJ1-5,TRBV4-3,CASSQDSGYGQGTRNQPQHF,TGCGCCAGCAGCCAAGATAGTGGGTATGGACAGGGGACCCGCAATCAGCCCCAGCATTTT
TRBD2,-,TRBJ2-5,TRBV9,CASSFRRGGEETQYF,TGTGCCAGCAGCTTCCGACGCGGGGGAGAAGAGACCCAGTACTTC
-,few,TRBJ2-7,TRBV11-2,CASSLGGSYEQYF,TGTGCCAGCAGCTTAGGAGGCAGTTACGAGCAGTACTTC
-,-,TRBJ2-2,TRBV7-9,CASSYTISGGSRSTGELFF,TGTGCCAGCAGCTACACGATTTCTGGGGGGTCGAGATCCACCGGGGAGCTGTTTTTT
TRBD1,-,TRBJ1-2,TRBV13,CASSLDRGGYGYTF,TGTGCCAGCAGCCTCGACAGGGGTGGTTATGGCTACACCTTC
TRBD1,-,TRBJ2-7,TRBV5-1,CASSFRDRGLEQYF,TGCGCCAGCAGCTTCCGGGACAGGGGGCTTGAGCAGTACTTC
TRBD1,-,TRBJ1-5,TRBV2,CASSEEGASNQPQHF,TGTGCCAGCAGTGAGGAGGGGGCTAGCAATCAGCCCCAGCATTTT
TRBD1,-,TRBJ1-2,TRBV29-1,CSVEAGGEYGYTF,TGCAGCGTTGAAGCAGGGGGCGAGTATGGCTACACCTTC
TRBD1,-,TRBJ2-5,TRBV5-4,CASSLGLAGGAETQYF,TGTGCCAGCAGCTTGGGTTTGGCAGGGGGCGCGGAGACCCAGTACTTC
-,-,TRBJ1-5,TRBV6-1,CASSALQGTGQPQHF,TGTGCCAGCAGTGCGTTACAGGGAACAGGGCAGCCCCAGCATTTT
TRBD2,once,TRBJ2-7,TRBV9,CASSVGSGSPYEQYF,TGTGCCAGCAGCGTAGGGAGCGGGAGCCCCTACGAGCAGTACTTC